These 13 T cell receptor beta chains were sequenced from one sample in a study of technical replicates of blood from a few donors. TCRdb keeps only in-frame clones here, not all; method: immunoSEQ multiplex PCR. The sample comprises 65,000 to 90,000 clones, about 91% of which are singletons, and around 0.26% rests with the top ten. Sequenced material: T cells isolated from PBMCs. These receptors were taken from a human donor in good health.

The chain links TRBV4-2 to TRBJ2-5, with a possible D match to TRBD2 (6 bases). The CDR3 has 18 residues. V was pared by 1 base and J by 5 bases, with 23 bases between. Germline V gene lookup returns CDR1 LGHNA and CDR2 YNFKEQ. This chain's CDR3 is CASSQVTTGLATGETQYF. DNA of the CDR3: TGTGCCAGCAGCCAAGTTACGACGGGACTGGCAACTGGGGAGACCCAGTACTTC.

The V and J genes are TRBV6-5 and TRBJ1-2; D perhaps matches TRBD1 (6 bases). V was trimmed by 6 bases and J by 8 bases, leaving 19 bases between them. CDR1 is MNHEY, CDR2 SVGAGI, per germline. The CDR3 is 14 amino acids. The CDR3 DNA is TGTGCCAGCAGCTGGACAGCGGAGTTGAAGGGCTACACCTTC. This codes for CASSWTAELKGYTF.

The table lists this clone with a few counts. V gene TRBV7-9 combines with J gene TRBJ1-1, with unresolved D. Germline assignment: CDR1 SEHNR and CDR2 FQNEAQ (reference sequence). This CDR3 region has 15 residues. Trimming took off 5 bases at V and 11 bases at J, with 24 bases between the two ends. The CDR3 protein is CASSPIAGLFLGAFF. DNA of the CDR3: TGTGCCAGCAGCCCAATAGCTGGACTGTTCTTAGGCGCTTTCTTT.

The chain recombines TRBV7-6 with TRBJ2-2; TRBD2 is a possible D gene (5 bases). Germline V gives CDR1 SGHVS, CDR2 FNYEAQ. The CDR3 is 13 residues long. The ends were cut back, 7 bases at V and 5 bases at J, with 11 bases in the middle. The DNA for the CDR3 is TGTGCCAGCACCCAGTGGGAGACCGGGGAGCTGTTTTTT. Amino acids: CASTQWETGELFF.

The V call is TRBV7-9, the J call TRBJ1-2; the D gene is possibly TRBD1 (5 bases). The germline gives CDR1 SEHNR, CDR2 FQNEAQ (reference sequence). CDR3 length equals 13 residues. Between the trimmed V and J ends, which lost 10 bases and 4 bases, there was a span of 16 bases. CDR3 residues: CAITTDIGYGYTF. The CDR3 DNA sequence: TGTGCCATCACCACGGACATTGGCTATGGCTACACCTTC.

CDR3 residues: CASSYTYSYNSPLHF. CDR3 nucleotide sequence: TGTGCCAGCAGTTACACATACTCCTATAATTCACCCCTCCACTTT. V usage is TRBV6-6 and J usage is TRBJ1-6; no clear D gene. From germline, CDR1 is MNHNY and CDR2 SVGAGI (reference sequence). CDR3 length: 15 amino acids. The V and J ends lost 2 bases and 0 bases respectively, with 5 bases between them.

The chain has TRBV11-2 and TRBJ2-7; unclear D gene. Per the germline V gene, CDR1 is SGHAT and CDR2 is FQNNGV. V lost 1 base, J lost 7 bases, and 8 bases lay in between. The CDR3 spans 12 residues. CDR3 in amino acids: CASSLAAIEQYF. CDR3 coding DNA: TGTGCCAGCAGCTTAGCAGCGATTGAGCAGTACTTC.

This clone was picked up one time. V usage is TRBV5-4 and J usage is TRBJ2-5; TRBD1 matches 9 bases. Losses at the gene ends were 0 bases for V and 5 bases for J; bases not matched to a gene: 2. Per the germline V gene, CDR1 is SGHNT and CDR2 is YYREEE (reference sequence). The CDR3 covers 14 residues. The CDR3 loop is CASSLGTGVETQYF. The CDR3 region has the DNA TGTGCCAGCAGCTTGGGGACAGGGGTGGAGACCCAGTACTTC.

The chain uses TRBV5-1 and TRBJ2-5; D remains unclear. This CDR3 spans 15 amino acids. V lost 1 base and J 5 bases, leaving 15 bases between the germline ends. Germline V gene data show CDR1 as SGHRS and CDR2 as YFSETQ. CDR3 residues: CASSLFWPVEETQYF. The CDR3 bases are TGCGCCAGCAGCTTGTTTTGGCCAGTGGAGGAGACCCAGTACTTC.

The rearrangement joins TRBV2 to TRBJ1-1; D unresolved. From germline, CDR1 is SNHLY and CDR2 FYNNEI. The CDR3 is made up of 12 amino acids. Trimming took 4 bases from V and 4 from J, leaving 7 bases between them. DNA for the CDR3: TGTGCCAGCAGTGTGGGCTTCACTGAAGCTTTCTTT. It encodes CASSVGFTEAFF.

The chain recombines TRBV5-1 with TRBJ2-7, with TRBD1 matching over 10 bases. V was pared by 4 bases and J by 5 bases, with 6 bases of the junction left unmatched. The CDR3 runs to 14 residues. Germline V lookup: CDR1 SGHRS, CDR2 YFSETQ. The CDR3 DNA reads TGCGCCAGCAGCCAGGGACAGGGGTACGACGAGCAGTACTTC. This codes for CASSQGQGYDEQYF.

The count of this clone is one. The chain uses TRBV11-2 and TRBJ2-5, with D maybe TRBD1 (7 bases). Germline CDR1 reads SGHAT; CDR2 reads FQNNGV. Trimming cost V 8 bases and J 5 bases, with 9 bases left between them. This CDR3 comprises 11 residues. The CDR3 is CASAGGETQYF. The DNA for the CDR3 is TGTGCCAGCGCAGGGGGGGAGACCCAGTACTTC.

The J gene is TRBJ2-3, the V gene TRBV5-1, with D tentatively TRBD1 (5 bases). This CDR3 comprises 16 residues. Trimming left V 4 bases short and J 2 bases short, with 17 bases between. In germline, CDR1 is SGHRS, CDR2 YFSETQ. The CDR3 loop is CASSPKSGRVTDTQYF. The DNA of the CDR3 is TGCGCCAGCAGCCCAAAATCTGGCAGGGTCACAGATACGCAGTATTTT.